Sequencing of this T cell receptor beta chain was carried out in a study of metastatic and nonmetastatic thyroid tumors. Study-level background: It was across blood and tumor or nodule tissue from malignant and benign thyroid patients that repertoires were compared. Findings and caveats of the study: Benign nodules were reported to have significantly lower TCR beta diversity than malignant thyroid tumors, in blood and tumor.

The length of the CDR3 is 14 residues. The ends were cut back, 5 bases at V and 7 bases at J, with 15 bases in the middle. The germline V gene has CDR1 GTSNPN and CDR2 SVGIG (reference sequence). No treatment had been given to any patient before thyroid surgery. As regards this clone: The antigen is unknown.

Original processing notes: The study's classifier, a distant-metastasis tool for papillary thyroid cancer, was built using CDR3 differences across clinicopathological groups. Using MiXCR, TCRdb re-called clones from the PCR reads. In this record, the V and J calls reflect TCRdb's handling and not the investigators' own analysis. Of 13,000 to 15,000 clones in the sample, about 27% were seen once. Specimen: blood. This TCR derives from a female donor with papillary thyroid cancer or a benign thyroid nodule (not recorded which). Some clones in this sample may be carry-over from other donors' samples. The gene calls are TRBV30 and TRBJ1-6; D is possibly TRBD1 (5 bases). CDR3 bases: TGTGCCTGGCTGGGTGGGAGGGACAATTCACCCCTCCACTTT. This gives the protein CAWLGGRDNSPLHF.